This T cell receptor beta chain was documented in a study of early T cells in non-severe SARS-CoV-2 infection. In germline, CDR1 is MNHNY, CDR2 SVGAGI (reference sequence). There are 13 residues in the CDR3. Between the trimmed V and J ends, which lost 6 bases and 1 base, there was a span of 10 bases. Attached unique molecular identifiers marked individual cDNA molecules. Each CDR3 protein is one row after TCRdb ran MiXCR on the 5' RACE reads. The sample includes approximately 100,000 distinct CDR3 sequences, 11% to 15% seen only once; the top ten take 6.1%. The receptor was derived from an adult who was a healthcare worker with PCR-confirmed SARS-CoV-2 infection or an uninfected control (not recorded which). Sequenced input: whole blood. J is TRBJ2-7 and V is TRBV6-6, with a weak D call TRBD2 (6 bases). Here the CDR3 reads CASSRGTSYEQYF. The CDR3 region has the DNA TGTGCCAGCAGCCGTGGGACTTCCTACGAGCAGTACTTC.